This T cell receptor beta chain comes out of a study of a mutant IDH1 vaccine in newly diagnosed glioma. Study at large: The patients received vaccinations eight times, in weeks 1, 3, 5, 7, 11, 15, 19 and 23. Vaccination started 4-6 weeks after radiotherapy alone, or with temozolomide cycles. The sex distribution of treated patients was around 62% male and 37.5% female, with a mean age of around 40 years.

This clone was seen a handful of times. Antigen specificity is unknown. The data were produced by immunoSEQ multiplex PCR, yet TCRdb's version contains in-frame clones alone and is incomplete. Of around 19,000 clones listed, roughly four fifths are singletons. The germline gives CDR1 SEHNR, CDR2 FQNEAQ (reference sequence). This CDR3 is built from 14 residues. V gave up 2 bases and J gave up 2 bases, with 9 bases separating them. Noted time point: week 23, last vaccination. Every vaccination contained 300 ug of the mutant IDH1 20-mer peptide and was paired with topical imiquimod. This sample comprised PBMCs, obtained from a glioma patient whose treatment included an IDH1 peptide vaccine. This sequence was found in a man under 40 with glioma. J is TRBJ2-5 and V is TRBV7-9; the D is unclear. The CDR3 coding sequence is TGTGCCAGCAGCTTATTATCCCCTCAAGAGACCCAGTACTTC. Protein sequence: CASSLLSPQETQYF.